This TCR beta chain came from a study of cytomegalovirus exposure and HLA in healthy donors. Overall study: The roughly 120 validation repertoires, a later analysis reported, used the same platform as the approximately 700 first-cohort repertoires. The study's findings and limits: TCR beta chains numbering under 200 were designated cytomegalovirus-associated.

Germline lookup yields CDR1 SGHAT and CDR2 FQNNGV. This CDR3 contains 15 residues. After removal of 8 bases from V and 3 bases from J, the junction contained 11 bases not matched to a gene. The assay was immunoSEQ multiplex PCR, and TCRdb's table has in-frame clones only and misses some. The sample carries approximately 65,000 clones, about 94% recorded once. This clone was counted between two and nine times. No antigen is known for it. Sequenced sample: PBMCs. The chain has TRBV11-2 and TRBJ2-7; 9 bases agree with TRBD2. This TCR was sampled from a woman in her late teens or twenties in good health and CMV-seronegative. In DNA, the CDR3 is TGTGCCAGCCGAAGTCCGGGACTAGCAGGCTACGAGCAGTACTTC. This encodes CASRSPGLAGYEQYF. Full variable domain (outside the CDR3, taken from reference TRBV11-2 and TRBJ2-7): EAGVAQSPRYKIIEKRQSVAFWCNPISGHATLYWYQQILGQGPKLLIQFQNNGVVDDSQLPKDRFSAERLKGVDSTLKIQPAKLEDSAVYLCASRSPGLAGYEQYFGPGTRLTVT.